The source of this TCR beta chain is a study of blood T cell repertoires in COVID-19. TCRdb keeps only in-frame clones here, not all; method: immunoSEQ multiplex PCR. This repertoire shows approximately 50,000 clones, 80% to 90% found once; its top ten account for about 30%. Germline V gene lookup returns CDR1 SGDLS and CDR2 YYNGEE. The V gene lost 0 bases and the J gene lost 0 bases, with 10 bases spanning the gap. This CDR3 region has 16 residues. This clonotype originated in a man between 60 and 75 years old with COVID-19, enrolled during active disease. The J gene is TRBJ2-1, the V gene TRBV9, with D perhaps matching TRBD2 (5 bases). Specimen: peripheral blood. The CDR3: CASSVVSGGSYNEQFF. The DNA of the CDR3 is TGTGCCAGCAGCGTAGTGAGCGGAGGCTCCTACAATGAGCAGTTCTTC.